This T cell receptor beta chain emerged from a study of shared clonotypes between healthy human individuals. The authors' processing: ImmunoSEQ output lacked quality scores and full-length reads, limiting matched filtering. This table comes from immunoSEQ multiplex PCR, and its TCRdb copy is limited to in-frame clones, with some not included. D and trimming come from the DNA, and the V and J calls and clone size come from that table. The sample includes about 2.1 million clones, about 92% of them seen just once. CDR1 is SEHNR and CDR2 is FQNEAQ in the germline V gene (reference sequence). CDR3 length: 13 amino acids. As regards this clone: The junction departs from germline at one end; a sequencing error may be responsible.

CD45RO-negative, CCR7-selected cells formed the naive CD8 fraction, which excluded terminally differentiated effector memory CD45RA+ cells. This clonotype was obtained from a man aged 18 to 29 in good health. Some clones in this sample may be carry-over from other donors' samples. The chain has TRBV7-9 and TRBJ2-7; no reliable D call. Sequenced material: naive CD8+ T cells from PBMCs. The CDR3 region has the DNA TGTGCCAGCAGCCCGCTCGCGCGACCGATCCGCGGATTC. Amino acids: CASSPLARPIRGF.